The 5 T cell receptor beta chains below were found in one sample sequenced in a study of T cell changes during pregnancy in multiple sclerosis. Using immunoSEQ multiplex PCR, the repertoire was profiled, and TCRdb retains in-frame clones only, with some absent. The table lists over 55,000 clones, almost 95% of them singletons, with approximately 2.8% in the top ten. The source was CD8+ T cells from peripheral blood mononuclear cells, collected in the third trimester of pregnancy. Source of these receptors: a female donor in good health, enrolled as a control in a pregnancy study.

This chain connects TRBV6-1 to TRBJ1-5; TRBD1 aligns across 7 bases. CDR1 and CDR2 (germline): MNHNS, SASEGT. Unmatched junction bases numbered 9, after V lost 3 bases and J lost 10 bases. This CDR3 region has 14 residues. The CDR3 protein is CASSDWSGGIPQHF. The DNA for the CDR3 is TGTGCCAGCAGTGATTGGTCAGGGGGTATACCCCAGCATTTT.

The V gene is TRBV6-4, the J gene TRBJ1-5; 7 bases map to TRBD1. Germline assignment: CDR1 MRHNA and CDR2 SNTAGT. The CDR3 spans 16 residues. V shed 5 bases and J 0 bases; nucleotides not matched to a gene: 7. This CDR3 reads CASSPTGTDSNQPQHF. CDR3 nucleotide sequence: TGTGCCAGCAGTCCCACCGGGACAGATAGCAATCAGCCCCAGCATTTT.

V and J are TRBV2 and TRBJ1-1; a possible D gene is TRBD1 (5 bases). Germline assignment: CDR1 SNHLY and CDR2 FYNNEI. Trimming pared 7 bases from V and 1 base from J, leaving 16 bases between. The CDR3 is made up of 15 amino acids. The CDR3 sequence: CASTPFRTGNTEAFF. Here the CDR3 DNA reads TGTGCCAGCACCCCCTTCCGAACAGGGAACACTGAAGCTTTCTTT.

CDR3 amino acids: CASSQDRSGQGAGYTF. The CDR3 DNA is TGCGCCAGCAGCCAAGATCGTTCGGGACAGGGGGCTGGCTACACCTTC. The rearrangement links TRBV4-3 to TRBJ1-2, with TRBD1 matching over 12 bases. Trimming removed 0 bases from V and 7 bases from J; junction bases left unmatched: 6. Germline V gene lookup returns CDR1 LGHNA and CDR2 YSLEER. The CDR3 has 16 amino acids.

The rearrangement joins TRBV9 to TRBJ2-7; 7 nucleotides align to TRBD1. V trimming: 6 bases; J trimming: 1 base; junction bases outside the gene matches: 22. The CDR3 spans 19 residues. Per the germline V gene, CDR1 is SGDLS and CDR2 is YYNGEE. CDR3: CASNASGTVASDRSYEQYF. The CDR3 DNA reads TGTGCCAGCAACGCCTCCGGGACAGTTGCCTCAGATAGGTCCTACGAGCAGTACTTC.